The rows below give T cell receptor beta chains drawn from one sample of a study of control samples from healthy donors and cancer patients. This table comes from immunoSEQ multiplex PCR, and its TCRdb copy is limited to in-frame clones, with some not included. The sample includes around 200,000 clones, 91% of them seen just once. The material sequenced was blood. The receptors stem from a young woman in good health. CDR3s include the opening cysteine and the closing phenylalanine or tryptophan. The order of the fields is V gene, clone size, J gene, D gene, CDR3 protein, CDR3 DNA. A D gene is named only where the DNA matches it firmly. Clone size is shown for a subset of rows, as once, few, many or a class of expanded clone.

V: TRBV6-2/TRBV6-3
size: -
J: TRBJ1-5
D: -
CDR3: CASSPTGNQPQHF
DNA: TGTGCCAGCAGTCCGACAGGCAATCAGCCCCAGCATTTT

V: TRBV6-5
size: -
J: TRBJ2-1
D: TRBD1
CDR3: CASRGTGSVDEQFF
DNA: TGTGCCAGCAGAGGGACAGGGAGTGTTGATGAGCAGTTCTTC

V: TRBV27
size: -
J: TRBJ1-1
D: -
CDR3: CASSLRPGSNTEAFF
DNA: TGTGCCAGCAGTTTAAGGCCAGGGTCGAACACTGAAGCTTTCTTT

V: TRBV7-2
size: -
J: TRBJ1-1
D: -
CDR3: CASSLIGTEAFF
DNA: TGTGCCAGCAGCTTAATCGGGACAGAAGCTTTCTTT

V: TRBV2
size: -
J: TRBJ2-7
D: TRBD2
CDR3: CASSASGHYEQYF
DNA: TGTGCCAGCAGTGCTAGCGGGCACTACGAGCAGTACTTC

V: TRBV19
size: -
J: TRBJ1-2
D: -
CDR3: CASSEGRGYTF
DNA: TGTGCCAGTAGTGAGGGGCGCGGCTACACCTTC

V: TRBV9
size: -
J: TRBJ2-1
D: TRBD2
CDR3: CASSNSGSSYNEQFF
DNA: TGTGCCAGCAGCAATAGCGGGAGCTCCTACAATGAGCAGTTCTTC

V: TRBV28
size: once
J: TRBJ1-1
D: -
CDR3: CASSTTGPTEAFF
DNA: TGTGCCAGCAGTACCACAGGGCCCACTGAAGCTTTCTTT

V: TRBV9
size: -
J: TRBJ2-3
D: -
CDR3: CASSGTSSTDTQYF
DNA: TGTGCCAGCAGCGGGACTTCTAGCACAGATACGCAGTATTTT

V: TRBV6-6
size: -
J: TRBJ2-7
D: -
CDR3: CASSYSTQGEQYF
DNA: TGTGCCAGCAGTTACTCGACCCAGGGAGAGCAGTACTTC

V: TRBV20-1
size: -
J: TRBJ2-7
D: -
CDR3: CSARRSNEQYF
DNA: TGCAGTGCTAGAAGGAGTAACGAGCAGTACTTC

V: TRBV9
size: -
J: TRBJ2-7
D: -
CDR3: CASSVGGGTYEQYF
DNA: TGTGCCAGCAGCGTAGGAGGAGGGACCTACGAGCAGTACTTC

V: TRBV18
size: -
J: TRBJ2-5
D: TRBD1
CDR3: CASSPLAGGGQETQYF
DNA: TGTGCCAGCTCACCACTGGCAGGGGGCGGACAAGAGACCCAGTACTTC

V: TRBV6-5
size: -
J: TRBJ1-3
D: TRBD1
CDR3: CASSPQGGGGNTIYF
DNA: TGTGCCAGCAGCCCCCAGGGGGGGGGAGGAAACACCATATATTTT

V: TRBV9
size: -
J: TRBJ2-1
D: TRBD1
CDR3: CASSVGDRDYNEQFF
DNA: TGTGCCAGCAGCGTAGGGGACAGGGACTACAATGAGCAGTTCTTC

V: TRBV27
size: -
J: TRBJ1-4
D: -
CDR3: CASSSGGGGEKLFF
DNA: TGTGCCAGCAGTTCTGGAGGGGGGGGTGAAAAACTGTTTTTT

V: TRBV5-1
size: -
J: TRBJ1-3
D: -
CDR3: CASSLAGQGSGNTIYF
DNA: TGCGCCAGCAGCTTGGCGGGGCAGGGCTCTGGAAACACCATATATTTT

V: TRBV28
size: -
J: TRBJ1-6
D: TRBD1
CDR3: CASSLRTGTNSPLHF
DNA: TGTGCCAGCAGTTTACGGACAGGGACGAATTCACCCCTCCACTTT

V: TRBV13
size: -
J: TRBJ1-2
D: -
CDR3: CASSLDRNYGYTF
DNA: TGTGCCAGCAGCTTAGATCGAAACTATGGCTACACCTTC

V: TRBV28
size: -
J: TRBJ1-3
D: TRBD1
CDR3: CASSRRQGAGNTIYF
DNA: TGTGCCAGCAGCCGAAGACAGGGGGCTGGAAACACCATATATTTT